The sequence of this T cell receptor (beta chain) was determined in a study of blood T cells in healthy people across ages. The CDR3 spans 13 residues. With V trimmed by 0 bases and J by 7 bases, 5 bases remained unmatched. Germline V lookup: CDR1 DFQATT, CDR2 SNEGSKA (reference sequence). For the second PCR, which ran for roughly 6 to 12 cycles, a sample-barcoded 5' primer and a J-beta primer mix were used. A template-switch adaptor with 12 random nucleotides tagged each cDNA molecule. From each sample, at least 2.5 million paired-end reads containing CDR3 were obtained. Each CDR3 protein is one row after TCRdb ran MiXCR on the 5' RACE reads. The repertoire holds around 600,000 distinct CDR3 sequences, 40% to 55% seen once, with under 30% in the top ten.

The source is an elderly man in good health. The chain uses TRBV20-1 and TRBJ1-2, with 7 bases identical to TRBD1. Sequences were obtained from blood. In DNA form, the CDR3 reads TGCAGTGCTAGAGATTCCGCAGGGGGTGGCTACACCTTC. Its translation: CSARDSAGGGYTF.